This T cell receptor beta chain was sequenced in a study of brain T cells in children with intractable seizures. Only cases whose brain tissue showed the highest T cell transcript signatures were sequenced. In its sample, this clone was seen a few times. Some clones are missing from TCRdb's copy, which holds only in-frame ones; the method was immunoSEQ multiplex PCR. The sample records 60,000 to 85,000 clones, roughly 91% being singletons. V was clipped by 5 bases and J by 5 bases, with 12 bases between them. Germline loops: CDR1 MNHEY, CDR2 SVGEGT. CDR3 length: 13 amino acids. The chain employs TRBV6-2 or TRBV6-3 and TRBJ1-1; D is unclear. The sequence derives from a boy under two years old with tuberous sclerosis and intractable seizures. The input for sequencing was peripheral blood, taken at surgery. The CDR3, as DNA: TGTGCCAGCAGTCACAACAAAGGGACTGAAGCTTTCTTT. Protein: CASSHNKGTEAFF.